This TCR beta chain emerged from a study of PD-1 blockade in mismatch repair-deficient tumors. Study-level information: All were previously treated, progressing patients with over 9 mismatch repair-deficient cancer types.

The CDR3 totals 15 residues. V dropped 5 bases and J dropped 4 bases, with 14 bases sitting between them. Germline V gene data show CDR1 as SGHTA and CDR2 as FQGTGA. The TCR-sequenced patients were a few responders to pembrolizumab. Produced via immunoSEQ multiplex PCR; TCRdb's table is partial and in-frame only. Among about 120,000 clones listed, roughly 80% were seen once. The sequencing used peripheral blood, collected roughly 13 months after starting pembrolizumab. The chain carries TRBV7-3 and TRBJ2-2, with D perhaps matching TRBD2 (6 bases). The TCR sequence derives from an adult with mismatch repair-deficient cancer. CDR3 sequence: CASSALRGGTGELFF. As DNA, the CDR3 is TGTGCCAGCAGCGCGCTTAGGGGAGGCACCGGGGAGCTGTTTTTT.